This T cell receptor (beta chain) was identified during a study of blood T cell repertoires in COVID-19. This CDR3 is 11 amino acids long. Germline lookup yields CDR1 SGHAT and CDR2 FQNNGV. V was trimmed by 7 bases and J by 10 bases, leaving 13 bases between them. Method: immunoSEQ multiplex PCR; TCRdb's copy keeps in-frame clones and lacks some. The table includes about 210,000 clones, about 89% detected once. The sequence was collected from a woman in her thirties or forties with acute or convalescent COVID-19. Material: peripheral blood. The chain is built from TRBV11-2 and TRBJ1-1; TRBD1 might be the D (5 bases). DNA for the CDR3: TGTGCCAGCACCATGGGGAGGGGAGCTTTCTTT. This translates into CASTMGRGAFF.